This entry describes one TCR beta chain. The target of this receptor is not known. The sample holds no much larger clone one base away, and base qualities are not on file. This sample is part of a study of Graves' ophthalmopathy and Graves' hyperthyroidism (dated by TCRdb to 2016 to 2019). For the wider study: Stable hyperthyroidism was defined as no progression to ophthalmopathy within 18 months of follow-up. The study used signatures of the TCR beta repertoire to tell Graves' ophthalmopathy apart from Graves' hyperthyroidism and to predict which patients would progress to ophthalmopathy. In total, under 150 blood samples were TCR-sequenced: 40 to 45 ophthalmopathy, about 75 hyperthyroidism and roughly 17 hyperthyroidism-to-ophthalmopathy patients. To explore V-J signatures that distinguish ophthalmopathy from hyperthyroidism, a discovery set of about a hundred patients was enrolled, made up of over 40 with ophthalmopathy and fewer than 60 with stable hyperthyroidism. An independent validation cohort was composed of 18 hyperthyroidism patients and 17 patients who later progressed from hyperthyroidism to ophthalmopathy. T-cell repertoires of thyroid tissue and blood were compared in more than 5 hyperthyroidism patients. Following sampling, methimazole starting at 30 mg daily was administered to hyperthyroidism patients, and high-dose intravenous methylprednisolone was administered to ophthalmopathy patients.

For repertoire sequencing, the TCR beta CDR3 regions were amplified from RNA transcripts. HTBI primers and the Qiagen OneStep RT-PCR kit were used in a first-round RT-PCR, which was followed by a second-round multiplex PCR, size selection and purification. The libraries underwent paired-end sequencing with 100 bp reads on an Illumina HiSeq2000. For the original study's pipeline: SOAPnuke was used for read processing, and reads with adapters, uncalled bases, a mean Phred below 15, or no exact constant-primer or identifier match were discarded. High-quality paired reads were merged with COPE v1.2.5. Each unique nucleotide sequence was treated as a clonotype, and MiTCR v1.1 was used to align the clonotypes to the IMGT TRB V, D and J references. Only V-J combinations with frequency above 0.0001 were analysed, covering over 98% of repertoires. A TCR clonal expansion and chaos score per V-J combination was defined as the ratio of F50 clonal expansion to chaos observed in the TCRdist matrix. Welch's t-statistics and random forest were used to reduce features to about a dozen V-J combinations, which were fed into a naive Bayes classifier. The Morisita-Horn index was used to measure how similar the thyroid and blood repertoires were. TCRdb trimmed the raw reads at Q25, called clones with MiXCR and kept productive beta chains. Every CDR3 protein is listed once, alongside the most common genes and DNA of its rows. Clone size and V and J calls follow TCRdb, not the original study. The sample includes about 500,000 distinct CDR3 sequences, with less than 40% observed a single time. Over 3.5% of the sample is in the top ten clones.

Patients with hyperthyroidism were aged 18 to 65 years, had been newly diagnosed, and had a disease duration of less than 2 months. Patients with other autoimmune diseases, uncontrolled infections, pregnancy or lactation were excluded. Diagnosis relied on clinical symptoms, serum thyroxine, TRAb, thyroid ultrasound and orbital computed tomography. Total RNA was extracted using Trizol reagent, and RNA quality was checked on an Agilent 2100 Bioanalyzer. Trimming leaves V shorter by 1 base and J shorter by 6 bases, with the junction holding 11 bases beyond the gene matches. From the germline V gene (reference sequence), CDR1 is SEHNR and CDR2 is FQNEAQ. The CDR3 sequence holds 17 residues, the cysteine and phenylalanine included. Only the CDR3 part of the read is kept: 51 bases, read in frame from the first base. Broad study findings and their caveats: In validation, the model predicted ophthalmopathy progression with about 64% sensitivity and about 73% specificity; 12 predicted patients were CT-confirmed with GO in a median of about 6.2 months. The 13-signature model separated ophthalmopathy from stable hyperthyroidism with 87.88% sensitivity and around 84% specificity in cross-validation, and 80%/75% in the test set. No statistical method was used to set the sample size in advance, and the investigators knew which group each participant was assigned to. Most of the expanded thyroid clonotypes with a frequency above 0.001 were also detected in blood, and it was suggested that the thyroid immune response may be reflected by blood repertoires.

Recombination connected TRBV7-9 to TRBJ1-1; 10 central bases correspond to TRBD1. This receptor was taken from an adult man with Graves' hyperthyroidism. The sequenced sample was peripheral blood or thyroid tissue (not recorded which). The CDR3 region reads CASSLVGPGQGRSEAFF. The DNA sequence reads TGTGCCAGCAGCTTAGTCGGTCCGGGACAGGGGCGGTCTGAAGCTTTCTTT. The reference TRBV7-9 and TRBJ1-1 proteins fill in what lies around the CDR3, so the full variable domain reads DTGVSQNPRHKITKRGQNVTFRCDPISEHNRLYWYRQTLGQGPEFLTYFQNEAQLEKSRLLSDRFSAERPKGSFSTLEIQRTEQGDSAMYLCASSLVGPGQGRSEAFFGQGTRLTVV.